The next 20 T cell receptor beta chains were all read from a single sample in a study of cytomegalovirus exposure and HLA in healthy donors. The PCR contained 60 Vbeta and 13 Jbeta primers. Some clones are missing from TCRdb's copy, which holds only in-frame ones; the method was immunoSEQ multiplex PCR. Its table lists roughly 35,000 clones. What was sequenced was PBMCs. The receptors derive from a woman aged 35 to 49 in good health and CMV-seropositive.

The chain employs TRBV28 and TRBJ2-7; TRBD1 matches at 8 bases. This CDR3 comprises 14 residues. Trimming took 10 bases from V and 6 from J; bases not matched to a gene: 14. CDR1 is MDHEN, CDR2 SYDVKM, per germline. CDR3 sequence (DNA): TGTGCCACTTCGACTACACGGACAGGGAGCGAGCAGTACTTC. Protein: CATSTTRTGSEQYF.

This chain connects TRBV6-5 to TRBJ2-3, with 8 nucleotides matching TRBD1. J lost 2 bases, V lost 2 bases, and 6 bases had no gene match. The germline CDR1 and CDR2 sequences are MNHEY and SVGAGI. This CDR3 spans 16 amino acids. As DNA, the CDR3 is TGTGCCAGCAGTTACCTTAGGACAGGGAACACAGATACGCAGTATTTT. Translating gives CASSYLRTGNTDTQYF.

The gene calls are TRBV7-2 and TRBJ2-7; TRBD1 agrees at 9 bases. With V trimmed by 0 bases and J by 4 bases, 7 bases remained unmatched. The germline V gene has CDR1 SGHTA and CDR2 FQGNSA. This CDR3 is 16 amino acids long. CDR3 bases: TGTGCCAGCAGCTTAGCTGCCGGGACAGGGCTTTACGAGCAGTACTTC. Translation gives CASSLAAGTGLYEQYF.

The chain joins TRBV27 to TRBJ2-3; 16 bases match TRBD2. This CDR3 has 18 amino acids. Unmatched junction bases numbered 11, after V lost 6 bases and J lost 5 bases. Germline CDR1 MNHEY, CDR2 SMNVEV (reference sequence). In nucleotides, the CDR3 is TGTGCCAGCAGCCGGGGAAGGGGACTAGCGGGGGGGATAGATACGCAGTATTTT. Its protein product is CASSRGRGLAGGIDTQYF.

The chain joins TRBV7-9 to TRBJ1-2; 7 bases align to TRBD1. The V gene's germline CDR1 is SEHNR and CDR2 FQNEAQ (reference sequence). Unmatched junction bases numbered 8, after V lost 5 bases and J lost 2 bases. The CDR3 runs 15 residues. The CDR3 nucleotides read TGTGCCAGCAGCCCTAACCTCAGGGGGAACTATGGCTACACCTTC. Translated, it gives CASSPNLRGNYGYTF.

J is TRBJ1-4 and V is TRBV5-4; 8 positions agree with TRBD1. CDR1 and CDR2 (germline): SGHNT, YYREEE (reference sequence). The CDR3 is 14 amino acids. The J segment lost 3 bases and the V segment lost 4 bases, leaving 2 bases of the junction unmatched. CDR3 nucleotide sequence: TGTGCCAGCAGCCCGGGACAGGCTAATGAAAAACTGTTTTTT. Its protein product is CASSPGQANEKLFF.

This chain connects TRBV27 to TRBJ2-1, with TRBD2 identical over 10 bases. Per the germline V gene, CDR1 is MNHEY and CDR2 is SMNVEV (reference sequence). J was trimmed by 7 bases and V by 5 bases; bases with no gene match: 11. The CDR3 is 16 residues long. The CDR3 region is CASSPRGAGGPNEQFF. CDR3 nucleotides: TGTGCCAGCAGTCCGAGGGGAGCGGGAGGGCCTAATGAGCAGTTCTTC.

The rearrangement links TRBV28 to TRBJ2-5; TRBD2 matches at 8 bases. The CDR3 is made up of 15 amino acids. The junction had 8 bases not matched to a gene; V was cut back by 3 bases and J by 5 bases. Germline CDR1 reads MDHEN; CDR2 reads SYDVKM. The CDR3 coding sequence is TGTGCCAGCAGTTTCGTAGCGGGGTCGGATGAGACCCAGTACTTC. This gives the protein CASSFVAGSDETQYF.

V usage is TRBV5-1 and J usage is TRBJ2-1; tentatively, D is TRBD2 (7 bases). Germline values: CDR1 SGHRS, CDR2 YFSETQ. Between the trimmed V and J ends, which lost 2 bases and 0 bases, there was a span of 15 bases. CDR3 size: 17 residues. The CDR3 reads CASSFVGGRSSYNEQFF. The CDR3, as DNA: TGCGCCAGCAGCTTCGTCGGGGGGCGAAGCTCCTACAATGAGCAGTTCTTC.

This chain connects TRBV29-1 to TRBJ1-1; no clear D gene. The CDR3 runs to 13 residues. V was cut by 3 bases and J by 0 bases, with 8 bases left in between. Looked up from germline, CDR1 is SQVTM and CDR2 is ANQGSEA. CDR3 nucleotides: TGCAGCGTTGAGAAGGAGATGAACACTGAAGCTTTCTTT. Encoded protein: CSVEKEMNTEAFF.

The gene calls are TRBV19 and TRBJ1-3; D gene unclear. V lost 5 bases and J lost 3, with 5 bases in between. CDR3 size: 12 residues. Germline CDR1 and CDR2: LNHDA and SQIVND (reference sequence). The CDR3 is CASSYNGNTIYF. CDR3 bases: TGTGCCAGTAGTTATAATGGAAACACCATATATTTT.

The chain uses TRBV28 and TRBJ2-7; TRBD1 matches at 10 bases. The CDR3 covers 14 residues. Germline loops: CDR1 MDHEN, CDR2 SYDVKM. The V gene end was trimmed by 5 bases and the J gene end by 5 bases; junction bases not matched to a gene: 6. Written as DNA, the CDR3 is TGTGCCAGCAGTAGGGACAGGGGTCAGGACGAGCAGTACTTC. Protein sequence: CASSRDRGQDEQYF.

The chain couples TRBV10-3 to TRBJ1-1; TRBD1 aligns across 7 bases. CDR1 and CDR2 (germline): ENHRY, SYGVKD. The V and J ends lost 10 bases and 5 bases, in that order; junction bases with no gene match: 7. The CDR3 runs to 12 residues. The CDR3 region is CATQGVATEAFF. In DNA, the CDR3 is TGTGCCACCCAGGGGGTAGCGACTGAAGCTTTCTTT.

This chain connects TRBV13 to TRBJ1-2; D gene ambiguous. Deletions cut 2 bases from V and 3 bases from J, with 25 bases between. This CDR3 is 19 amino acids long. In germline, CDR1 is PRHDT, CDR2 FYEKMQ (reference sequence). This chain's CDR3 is CASSLQLRYNQEAHYGYTF. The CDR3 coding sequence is TGTGCCAGCAGCTTACAACTTAGGTACAATCAAGAGGCGCACTATGGCTACACCTTC.

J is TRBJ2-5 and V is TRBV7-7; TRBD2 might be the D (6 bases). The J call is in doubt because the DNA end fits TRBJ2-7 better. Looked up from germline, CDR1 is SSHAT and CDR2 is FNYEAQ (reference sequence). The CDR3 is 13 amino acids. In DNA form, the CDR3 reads TGTGCCAGCAGCTTTCGGCAGGAGGGCGAGCAGTACTTC. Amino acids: CASSFRQEGEQYF.

DNA of the CDR3: TGTGCCAGCAGCTCAGCGTCCCATCAAGAGACCCAGTACTTC. It yields the protein CASSSASHQETQYF. The gene calls are TRBV7-9 and TRBJ2-5; D gene unclear. V was pared by 4 bases and J by 2 bases, with 11 bases between. The CDR3 has 14 amino acids. From germline, CDR1 is SEHNR and CDR2 FQNEAQ (reference sequence). Full variable domain (outside the CDR3, taken from reference TRBV7-9 and TRBJ2-5): DTGVSQNPRHKITKRGQNVTFRCDPISEHNRLYWYRQTLGQGPEFLTYFQNEAQLEKSRLLSDRFSAERPKGSFSTLEIQRTEQGDSAMYLCASSSASHQETQYFGPGTRLLVL.

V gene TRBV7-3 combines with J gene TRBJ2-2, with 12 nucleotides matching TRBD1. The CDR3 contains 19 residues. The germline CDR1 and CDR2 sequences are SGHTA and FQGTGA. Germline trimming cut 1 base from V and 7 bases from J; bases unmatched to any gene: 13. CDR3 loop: CASSLIQRDRGRDSGELFF. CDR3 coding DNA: TGTGCCAGCAGCTTAATCCAAAGGGACAGGGGGCGTGATAGCGGGGAGCTGTTTTTT.

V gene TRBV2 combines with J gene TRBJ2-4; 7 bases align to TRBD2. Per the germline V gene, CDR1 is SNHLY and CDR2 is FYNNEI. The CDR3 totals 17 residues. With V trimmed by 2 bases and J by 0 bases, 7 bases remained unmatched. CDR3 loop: CASSEIGAGLAKNIQYF. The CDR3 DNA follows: TGTGCCAGCAGTGAAATAGGAGCGGGGCTAGCCAAAAACATTCAGTACTTC.

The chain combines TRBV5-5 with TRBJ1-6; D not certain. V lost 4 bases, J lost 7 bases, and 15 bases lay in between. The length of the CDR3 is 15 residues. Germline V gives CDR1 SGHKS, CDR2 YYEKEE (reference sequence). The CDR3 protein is CASSPLTLGNSPLHF. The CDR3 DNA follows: TGTGCCAGCAGCCCCCTGACCCTAGGCAATTCACCCCTCCACTTT.

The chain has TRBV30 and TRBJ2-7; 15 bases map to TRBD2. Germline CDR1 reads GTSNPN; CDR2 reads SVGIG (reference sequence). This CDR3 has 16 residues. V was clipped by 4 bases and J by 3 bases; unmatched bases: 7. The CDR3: CAWNHGTSGGNYEQYF. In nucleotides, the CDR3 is TGTGCCTGGAATCATGGGACTAGCGGGGGGAACTACGAGCAGTACTTC.